This passage covers 13 T cell receptor beta chains from one sample sequenced in a study of cytomegalovirus exposure and HLA in healthy donors (dated by TCRdb to 2016 to 2017). Library construction relied on the immunoSEQ multiplex PCR assay. A mixture of 60 forward primers for TCR Vbeta segments and 13 reverse primers for TCR Jbeta segments was used in the multiplex PCR. Held by TCRdb, this immuneACCESS table contains in-frame sequences only and omits some clones. Under half of the omission traces to an unresolved V gene where checked; the cause of the rest is unknown. This sample gives 95,000 or so clones in total; around 81% of them show up just once. The ten top clones hold approximately 4% of the sample. The sample consisted of PBMCs. These TCRs come from a woman in her seventies in good health and CMV-seropositive.

The genes are TRBV27 and TRBJ2-5; perhaps TRBD2 as D (6 bases). The CDR3 runs 14 residues. V dropped 3 bases and J dropped 4 bases, with 12 bases sitting between them. The germline V gene encodes CDR1 MNHEY and CDR2 SMNVEV (reference sequence). This CDR3 is CASSLFGGGETQYF. CDR3 coding DNA: TGTGCCAGCAGTTTGTTCGGGGGAGGAGAGACCCAGTACTTC.

V usage is TRBV7-3 and J usage is TRBJ2-3; D is possibly TRBD2 (7 bases). Germline assignment: CDR1 SGHTA and CDR2 FQGTGA. This CDR3 comprises 17 residues. V was trimmed by 5 bases and J by 0 bases, leaving 18 bases between them. The CDR3 is CASSLWGLADSTDTQYF. The DNA for the CDR3 is TGTGCCAGCAGCCTATGGGGGCTAGCGGATAGCACAGATACGCAGTATTTT.

The chain carries TRBV6-4 and TRBJ1-4; 7 bases match TRBD1. The germline V gene has CDR1 MRHNA and CDR2 SNTAGT. The CDR3 is 14 residues long. After removal of 7 bases from V and 8 bases from J, the junction contained 10 bases not matched to a gene. CDR3 nucleotide sequence: TGTGCCAGCAACCCGACAGGGCAGGGGGAAAAACTGTTTTTT. This codes for CASNPTGQGEKLFF.

In its sample, this clone was seen once. This chain joins TRBV10-2 and TRBJ2-7; 10 nucleotides agree with TRBD1. CDR1 is WSHSY, CDR2 SAAADI, per germline. CDR3 length equals 16 residues. The trim removed 3 bases at V and 2 bases at J, leaving 7 bases unmatched. The CDR3 region is CASSDLGQGTTYEQYF. CDR3 bases: TGCGCCAGCAGTGATCTGGGACAGGGGACCACCTACGAGCAGTACTTC.

The V gene is TRBV5-4, the J gene TRBJ1-4; the D gene is possibly TRBD1 (5 bases). In germline, CDR1 is SGHNT, CDR2 YYREEE (reference sequence). The CDR3 is 14 amino acids. Trimming pared 0 bases from V and 4 bases from J, leaving 7 bases between. As DNA, the CDR3 is TGTGCCAGCAGCTTGGGACAGCTTAATGAAAAACTGTTTTTT. It translates to CASSLGQLNEKLFF.

This clone was observed a handful of times. DNA for the CDR3: TGTGCCAGTAGTTCCAAGGGGGGGGGCACAGATACGCAGTATTTT. It encodes CASSSKGGGTDTQYF. This chain uses TRBV19 with TRBJ2-3; D perhaps matches TRBD2 (7 bases). The germline gives CDR1 LNHDA, CDR2 SQIVND (reference sequence). Trimming took off 5 bases at V and 1 base at J, with 13 bases between the two ends. CDR3 size: 15 residues.

Only a few counts were recorded for this clone. The gene calls are TRBV7-9 and TRBJ2-1; 9 bases agree with TRBD2. There are 15 residues in the CDR3. Germline V gene lookup returns CDR1 SEHNR and CDR2 FQNEAQ (reference sequence). V lost 2 bases and J lost 8; bases outside the gene matches: 7. The CDR3 nucleotides are TGTGCCAGCAGCTTAATTGGGCGGGAGGGACATGAGCAGTTCTTC. As protein: CASSLIGREGHEQFF.

The chain has TRBV7-3 and TRBJ2-1, with 7 nucleotides matching TRBD2. CDR1 is SGHTA, CDR2 FQGTGA, per germline. The CDR3 has 15 amino acids. The V and J ends lost 5 bases and 2 bases, in that order; junction bases with no gene match: 6. CDR3 sequence: CASSQSGTTYNEQFF. DNA of the CDR3: TGTGCCAGCAGCCAATCCGGGACTACCTACAATGAGCAGTTCTTC.

V usage is TRBV7-6 and J usage is TRBJ2-2, with D perhaps matching TRBD2 (6 bases). CDR3 length: 16 amino acids. The germline V gene encodes CDR1 SGHVS and CDR2 FNYEAQ. V was trimmed by 6 bases and J by 0 bases, leaving 14 bases between them. The CDR3 DNA reads as TGTGCCAGCAGTCCCCAGGGCGGGGCGAACACCGGGGAGCTGTTTTTT. Translating gives CASSPQGGANTGELFF.

The gene calls are TRBV25-1 and TRBJ2-7; perhaps TRBD1 as D (5 bases). CDR3 length equals 12 residues. V dropped 6 bases and J dropped 3 bases, with 9 bases sitting between them. The germline CDR1 and CDR2 sequences are MGHDK and SYGVNS. CDR3 nucleotide sequence: TGTGCCAGCAGACAGGACGGCTACGAGCAGTACTTC. This translates into CASRQDGYEQYF.

This clone was recorded only once. The V and J genes are TRBV19 and TRBJ1-2; TRBD1 agrees at 10 bases. The CDR3 spans 15 residues. Germline V gene lookup returns CDR1 LNHDA and CDR2 SQIVND (reference sequence). The V gene end was trimmed by 5 bases and the J gene end by 4 bases; junction bases not matched to a gene: 7. The CDR3 bases are TGTGCCAGTAGTTCATGGACAGGGGGAAGCTATGGCTACACCTTC. The encoded protein is CASSSWTGGSYGYTF.

V is TRBV20-1 and J is TRBJ1-2; D is undetermined. V was clipped by 5 bases and J by 8 bases, with 9 bases between them. Germline CDR1 and CDR2: DFQATT and SNEGSKA (reference sequence). The CDR3 is 10 residues long. The CDR3 loop is CSAATSGYTF. The CDR3 DNA reads TGCAGTGCTGCGACAAGCGGCTACACCTTC.

The chain has TRBV10-1 and TRBJ2-5, with unresolved D. Trimming removed 0 bases at V and 2 bases at J, with 7 bases between. CDR3 size: 14 residues. Germline V gene sequence: CDR1 WNHNN, CDR2 SYGVQD (reference sequence). CDR3 DNA sequence: TGCGCCAGCAGTGAGTCGCTAGTACAAGAGACCCAGTACTTC. As protein: CASSESLVQETQYF.